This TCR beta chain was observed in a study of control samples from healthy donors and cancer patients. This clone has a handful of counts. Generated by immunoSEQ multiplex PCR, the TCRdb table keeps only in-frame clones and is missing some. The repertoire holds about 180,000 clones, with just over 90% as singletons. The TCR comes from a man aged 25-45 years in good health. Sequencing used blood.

As DNA, the CDR3 is TGTGCCAGTGGACAGTATGGCTACACCTTC. Protein product: CASGQYGYTF. The chain has TRBV28 and TRBJ1-2; perhaps TRBD1 as D (6 bases). V was clipped by 9 bases and J by 5 bases, with 7 bases between them. Germline values: CDR1 MDHEN, CDR2 SYDVKM. This CDR3 comprises 10 residues.